This is a list of T cell receptor beta chains from one sample in a study of early T cells in non-severe SARS-CoV-2 infection. MiXCR, run by TCRdb on the 5' RACE reads, gives a single entry per CDR3 protein. The sample includes over 55,000 distinct CDR3 sequences, roughly a tenth of them seen just once. Sequencing was done on a sample of whole blood. These receptors came from an adult who was a healthcare worker with PCR-confirmed SARS-CoV-2 infection or an uninfected control (not recorded which). The CDR3 runs from the conserved cysteine through the conserved F or W.

length: 15
J: TRBJ1-2
V: TRBV6-1
CDR3: CASSEEGDANYGYTF

length: 16
J: TRBJ2-3
V: TRBV7-3
CDR3: CASSPRQGSSTDTQYF

length: 18
J: TRBJ2-3
V: TRBV7-2
CDR3: CASSLVSLAGGSTDTQYF

length: 17
J: TRBJ2-2
V: TRBV7-8
CDR3: CASSLALARQGAGELFF

length: 20
J: TRBJ2-5
V: TRBV11-2
CDR3: CASSPSKLTSGTNLQETQYF

length: 10
J: TRBJ2-5
V: TRBV29-1
CDR3: CSALVGTQYF

length: 15
J: TRBJ2-2
V: TRBV20-1
CDR3: CSARGPTMATGELFF

length: 16
J: TRBJ2-5
V: TRBV5-4
CDR3: CASSLASGGLQETQYF

length: 15
J: TRBJ2-1
V: TRBV7-3
CDR3: CASSPGGTYYNEQFF

length: 16
J: TRBJ1-5
V: TRBV7-2
CDR3: CASSIGQGGSNQPQHF

length: 11
J: TRBJ2-1
V: TRBV19
CDR3: CASSIGDEQFF

length: 14
J: TRBJ1-1
V: TRBV27
CDR3: CASSFRALNTEAFF

length: 17
J: TRBJ1-3
V: TRBV5-1
CDR3: CASSQGVLFGSGNTIYF

length: 15
J: TRBJ2-6
V: TRBV18
CDR3: CASSQGISGANVLTF

length: 15
J: TRBJ2-1
V: TRBV15
CDR3: CATSKDRNTYNEQFF

length: 13
J: TRBJ1-1
V: TRBV3-1
CDR3: CASSQARGTEAFF

length: 13
J: TRBJ1-1
V: TRBV30
CDR3: CAWSLQHRDSAFF

length: 15
J: TRBJ2-4
V: TRBV6-5
CDR3: CASTSIGGSRNIQYF

length: 15
J: TRBJ1-1
V: TRBV5-1
CDR3: CASSLTGYANTEAFF

length: 17
J: TRBJ2-5
V: TRBV7-2
CDR3: CASSRGTSGGLQETQYF

length: 17
J: TRBJ2-3
V: TRBV20-1
CDR3: CSALPHFGSGGTDTQYF

length: 15
J: TRBJ2-5
V: TRBV5-1
CDR3: CASSTGRGIQETQYF

length: 11
J: TRBJ1-5
V: TRBV6-1
CDR3: CASRRGPSQHF

length: 18
J: TRBJ1-2
V: TRBV7-9
CDR3: CASSLSGRVEPKNYGYTF

length: 17
J: TRBJ1-6
V: TRBV3-1
CDR3: CASSPPPEGVDNSPLHF

length: 14
J: TRBJ1-2
V: TRBV5-4
CDR3: CASSLGGSRYGYTF

length: 14
J: TRBJ2-5
V: TRBV20-1
CDR3: CSAGGQGFGETQYF

length: 15
J: TRBJ2-1
V: TRBV29-1
CDR3: CSVDTSGVSYNEQFF

length: 13
J: TRBJ2-1
V: TRBV20-1
CDR3: CSAPGLAANEQFF

length: 16
J: TRBJ2-1
V: TRBV14
CDR3: CASSQDDVSGWDEQFF

length: 16
J: TRBJ2-2
V: TRBV12-3/TRBV12-4
CDR3: CASSLAHGENTGELFF

length: 14
J: TRBJ1-5
V: TRBV12-5
CDR3: CASGLSGTSVAQHF

length: 13
J: TRBJ1-1
V: TRBV20-1
CDR3: CSASRGWNTEAFF

length: 13
J: TRBJ1-2
V: TRBV6-1
CDR3: CASKPGQGPGYTF

length: 17
J: TRBJ2-3
V: TRBV11-2
CDR3: CASSLGLAGGPADTQYF

length: 18
J: TRBJ2-5
V: TRBV7-6
CDR3: CASSLGYPREGFQETQYF

length: 12
J: TRBJ2-3
V: TRBV28
CDR3: CASSLGADTQYF

length: 14
J: TRBJ1-2
V: TRBV6-1
CDR3: CASSEGGTSYGYTF

length: 14
J: TRBJ1-2
V: TRBV20-1
CDR3: CSAVGSQGAYGYTF

length: 16
J: TRBJ1-1
V: TRBV3-1
CDR3: CASSQDTGVYDTEAFF

length: 14
J: TRBJ2-1
V: TRBV11-2
CDR3: CASSLVWGDNEQFF

length: 15
J: TRBJ2-2
V: TRBV3-1
CDR3: CASSQDRGFTGELFF

length: 17
J: TRBJ1-5
V: TRBV7-2
CDR3: CASSFQQSSARNQPQHF

length: 13
J: TRBJ1-6
V: TRBV30
CDR3: CAWGSAGNSPLHF

length: 12
J: TRBJ1-2
V: TRBV12-3/TRBV12-4
CDR3: CASSSTGQGYTF

length: 14
J: TRBJ1-1
V: TRBV12-3/TRBV12-4
CDR3: CASSPTGHGTEAFF